A single sample gave rise to the 16 T cell receptor beta chains below, sequenced in a study of early T cells in non-severe SARS-CoV-2 infection. In TCRdb, the 5' RACE reads were re-called with MiXCR into one record per CDR3 protein. Of roughly 50,000 distinct CDR3 sequences listed, around 8% are singletons. Material for sequencing was whole blood. These TCRs come from an adult who was a healthcare worker with PCR-confirmed SARS-CoV-2 infection or an uninfected control (not recorded which).

The chain uses TRBV12-3 or TRBV12-4 and TRBJ2-3, with 10 nucleotides matching TRBD1. V shed 6 bases and J 4 bases; nucleotides not matched to a gene: 4. The CDR3 has 14 residues. The CDR3 DNA reads as TGTGCCAGCAGAGGACAGGGGGGCGCAGATACGCAGTATTTT. This encodes CASRGQGGADTQYF.

The sample holds many counts of this clonotype. The chain employs TRBV27 and TRBJ2-7; 7 bases fit TRBD1. This CDR3 has 16 amino acids. V lost 0 bases to trimming and J lost 4 bases; unmatched junction nucleotides: 9. Per germline, CDR1 MNHEY and CDR2 SMNVEV (reference sequence). Here the CDR3 DNA reads TGTGCCAGCAGTTTATCGTCGAGGGGGCGTTGGTACGAGCAGTACTTC. This encodes CASSLSSRGRWYEQYF.

This clonotype was seen a few times. V is TRBV19 and J is TRBJ2-1; no reliable D call. This CDR3 has 13 residues. The germline CDR1 and CDR2 sequences are LNHDA and SQIVND (reference sequence). Trimming stripped 6 bases from V and 0 bases from J, with 6 bases between. The CDR3 coding sequence is TGTGCCAGTAGCCACAGCTCCTACAATGAGCAGTTCTTC. Its translation is CASSHSSYNEQFF.

This chain uses TRBV6-6 with TRBJ1-6; possible D gene TRBD1, 6 bases. Trimming took off 0 bases at V and 1 base at J, with 10 bases between the two ends. Germline V CDR1 and CDR2: MNHNY, SVGAGI (reference sequence). The CDR3 sequence is 17 residues long. CDR3 sequence reads: CASSYSRGESYNSPLHF. For the CDR3, the DNA is TGTGCCAGCAGTTACTCGAGGGGGGAGTCCTATAATTCACCCCTCCACTTT.

This chain uses TRBV19 with TRBJ2-3, with 14 bases that match TRBD2. The junction had 16 bases not matched to a gene; V was cut back by 4 bases and J by 4 bases. The germline gives CDR1 LNHDA, CDR2 SQIVND (reference sequence). CDR3 length equals 20 residues. The CDR3 is CASSTLGTSGRLTPPDTQYF. The CDR3, as DNA: TGTGCCAGTAGTACCCTCGGGACTAGCGGGAGACTCACCCCCCCAGATACGCAGTATTTT.

This clonotype was detected ten times or more. Given a much more abundant clone one base away, this may be a read error. The chain joins TRBV27 to TRBJ2-1; no clear D gene. The CDR3 covers 15 residues. The germline gives CDR1 MNHEY, CDR2 SMNVEV (reference sequence). Between the trimmed V and J ends, which lost 6 bases and 1 base, there was a span of 13 bases. The chain's CDR3 is CASSSEMGSYNEQFF. DNA for the CDR3: TGTGCCAGCAGCAGTGAGATGGGATCCTACAATGAGCAGTTCTTC.

This chain uses TRBV28 with TRBJ2-7; D unresolved. V lost 6 bases, J lost 4 bases, and 16 bases lay in between. Looked up from germline, CDR1 is MDHEN and CDR2 is SYDVKM. CDR3 length: 14 amino acids. This CDR3 is CASSARTEPYEQYF. The CDR3 nucleotides are TGTGCCAGCAGCGCCCGGACGGAACCTTACGAGCAGTACTTC. The full variable domain, with the rest looked up from reference TRBV28 and TRBJ2-7, is DVKVTQSSRYLVKRTGEKVFLECVQDMDHENMFWYRQDPGLGLRLIYFSYDVKMKEKGDIPEGYSVSREKKERFSLILESASTNQTSMYLCASSARTEPYEQYFGPGTRLTVT.

This clonotype was detected only a few times. The chain couples TRBV5-5 to TRBJ2-1; possible D gene TRBD2, 6 bases. The germline CDR1 and CDR2 sequences are SGHKS and YYEKEE (reference sequence). This CDR3 is built from 17 residues. V lost 5 bases, J lost 4 bases, and 22 bases lay in between. CDR3 in DNA: TGTGCCAGCAGATACTCTCTAGCGCCTAGTCTTTACAATGAGCAGTTCTTC. Encoded protein: CASRYSLAPSLYNEQFF.

This clonotype occurred a few times. The chain uses TRBV29-1 and TRBJ2-2; D not resolved. CDR3 length equals 13 residues. Per the germline V gene, CDR1 is SQVTM and CDR2 is ANQGSEA. V gave up 3 bases and J gave up 5 bases, with 10 bases separating them. CDR3 in DNA: TGCAGCGTTGACCCCGGCGCTACCGGGGAGCTGTTTTTT. The encoded protein is CSVDPGATGELFF.

This clonotype has just a few counts. The V call is TRBV11-3, the J call TRBJ1-1; D is perhaps TRBD1 (5 bases). Trimming removed 7 bases at V and 6 bases at J, with 24 bases between. In germline, CDR1 is SGHNT, CDR2 YENEEA. The CDR3 has 16 residues. The CDR3: CASTGGLRQPGAEAFF. In DNA form, the CDR3 reads TGTGCCAGCACCGGGGGGTTGAGACAGCCGGGTGCTGAAGCTTTCTTT.

The chain links TRBV6-6 to TRBJ1-3; D remains ambiguous. The CDR3 spans 16 residues. Germline V gene data show CDR1 as MNHNY and CDR2 as SVGAGI (reference sequence). Trimming shortened V by 6 bases and J by 0 bases, and 15 bases separated the two germline ends. The CDR3: CASSLGEPPSGNTIYF. The CDR3 bases are TGTGCCAGCAGCTTAGGCGAGCCTCCCTCTGGAAACACCATATATTTT.

This clonotype was seen many times. The chain couples TRBV4-3 to TRBJ1-1, with 9 nucleotides matching TRBD1. The CDR3 spans 16 residues. V shed 2 bases, J shed 3 bases, and the junction held 7 bases outside the gene matches. Germline V gives CDR1 LGHNA, CDR2 YSLEER. The CDR3 sequence: CASSQYRGPGDTEAFF. The CDR3 nucleotides are TGCGCCAGCAGCCAATACAGGGGGCCAGGGGACACTGAAGCTTTCTTT.

The CDR3 DNA reads TGTGCCAGCAGTTTATCGGGGCTTTACACCGGGGAGCTGTTTTTT. It encodes CASSLSGLYTGELFF. The chain carries TRBV27 and TRBJ2-2; D might be TRBD1 (5 bases). CDR3 size: 15 residues. Trimming left V 0 bases short and J 3 bases short, with 8 bases between. The germline V gene has CDR1 MNHEY and CDR2 SMNVEV (reference sequence).

This clonotype was seen more than once but under ten times. The V and J genes are TRBV4-2 and TRBJ1-5, with D tentatively TRBD1 (5 bases). CDR3 length: 15 amino acids. V was pared by 1 base and J by 4 bases, with 11 bases between. Germline V gives CDR1 LGHNA, CDR2 YNFKEQ. The CDR3 sequence: CASSQVGGPNQPQHF. CDR3 nucleotides: TGTGCCAGCAGCCAAGTGGGGGGACCAAATCAGCCCCAGCATTTT.

This clonotype came up a few times. The chain recombines TRBV9 with TRBJ2-1, with 7 bases lining up with TRBD2. Trimming took 2 bases from V and 0 from J; bases not matched to a gene: 5. Germline-derived CDR1 and CDR2 are SGDLS and YYNGEE. This CDR3 is built from 16 residues. This CDR3 is CASSVSAGSSYNEQFF. The DNA for the CDR3 is TGTGCCAGCAGCGTTTCAGCGGGAAGCTCCTACAATGAGCAGTTCTTC.

This clonotype was found many times. Sequence at one end of the junction differs from germline and may be a read error. The chain recombines TRBV7-7 with TRBJ2-1, with 7 bases identical to TRBD2. The germline V gene has CDR1 SSHAT and CDR2 FNYEAQ (reference sequence). The CDR3 covers 13 residues. The CDR3 DNA reads TGTGCTAGCAGCCCCGGGAGCGGGGCTGAGCAGTTCTTC. This translates into CASSPGSGAEQFF.